This T cell receptor (beta chain) was recorded in a study of T cell responses to AZD1222 COVID-19 vaccine. V was shortened by 5 bases and J by 8 bases, with 22 bases between the two germline ends. Germline CDR1 and CDR2: SGHTA and FQGNSA. The CDR3 totals 16 residues. The assay was immunoSEQ multiplex PCR, and TCRdb's table has in-frame clones only and misses some. The sample contains approximately 100,000 clones, over 80% of which appear only once. The chain joins TRBV7-2 to TRBJ2-1; the D is unclear. This receptor was identified in an adult in good health. The sample consisted of peripheral blood, taken on day 0 of AZD1222 vaccination. CDR3 sequence (DNA): TGTGCCAGCAGCCTCGGCCCCGCTAATCCCTCCTATGAGCAGTTCTTC. Protein product: CASSLGPANPSYEQFF.